These T cell receptor beta chains were read from a single sample in a study of CD8 T cells in Susac syndrome. TCRdb redid the calling of the immunoSEQ multiplex PCR reads with MiXCR, one entry per CDR3 protein. The sample has about 150,000 distinct CDR3 sequences, approximately 94% seen once. Material: CD4+ T cells from PBMCs. The receptor source for this set is a human donor in good health. CDR3s include the opening cysteine and the closing phenylalanine or tryptophan. The D gene is left open where the match is weak. Where a row states a size, it is once, few, many or the class of an expanded clone; other rows omit it.

J gene: TRBJ2-1
V gene: TRBV5-1
clone size: -
D gene: -
CDR3 DNA: TGCGCCAGCAGCCACCGAGGGCAGAACTACAATGAGCAGTTCTTC
CDR3 protein: CASSHRGQNYNEQFF

J gene: TRBJ2-5
V gene: TRBV5-4
clone size: -
D gene: -
CDR3 DNA: TGTGCCAGCAGCCGGGCCTCTCACCAGGAGACCCAGTACTTC
CDR3 protein: CASSRASHQETQYF

J gene: TRBJ1-5
V gene: TRBV4-1
clone size: -
D gene: TRBD1
CDR3 DNA: TGCGCCAGCAGCCAAGCTTCCGGGACAGGGGTCCGCAATCAGCCCCAGCATTTT
CDR3 protein: CASSQASGTGVRNQPQHF

J gene: TRBJ1-1
V gene: TRBV7-9
clone size: -
D gene: -
CDR3 DNA: TGTGCCAGCAGCACTGCGGGTCTTGAAGCTTTCTTT
CDR3 protein: CASSTAGLEAFF

J gene: TRBJ1-2
V gene: TRBV20-1
clone size: -
D gene: TRBD1
CDR3 DNA: TGCAGTGCTAGAGATCCACAGGGGGCGGTCTATGGCTACACCTTC
CDR3 protein: CSARDPQGAVYGYTF

J gene: TRBJ1-2
V gene: TRBV30
clone size: -
D gene: -
CDR3 DNA: TGTGCCTGTGAACGGGACTCCTATGGCTACACCTTC
CDR3 protein: CACERDSYGYTF

J gene: TRBJ2-3
V gene: TRBV29-1
clone size: -
D gene: -
CDR3 DNA: TGCAGCGTTGAAGATCCCGGCGTAGGTAGCACAGATACGCAGTATTTT
CDR3 protein: CSVEDPGVGSTDTQYF

J gene: TRBJ2-7
V gene: TRBV21-1
clone size: once
D gene: -
CDR3 DNA: TGTGCCAGCAGCGAATTGAGACAGGTCTCCTACGAGCAGTACTTC
CDR3 protein: CASSELRQVSYEQYF

J gene: TRBJ2-2
V gene: TRBV5-1
clone size: -
D gene: TRBD2
CDR3 DNA: TGCGCCAGCAGCTTCGCGGGAGGGCAAACCGGGGAGCTGTTTTTT
CDR3 protein: CASSFAGGQTGELFF

J gene: TRBJ2-2
V gene: TRBV4-1
clone size: -
D gene: TRBD2
CDR3 DNA: TGCGCCAGCAGCCCCTTTCGGGTAGCGGGAGGAAACGGGGAGCTGTTTTTT
CDR3 protein: CASSPFRVAGGNGELFF

J gene: TRBJ1-1
V gene: TRBV18
clone size: few
D gene: -
CDR3 DNA: TGTGCCAGCTCATTAGGGACGGTGAACACTGAAGCTTTCTTT
CDR3 protein: CASSLGTVNTEAFF

J gene: TRBJ2-5
V gene: TRBV19
clone size: few
D gene: -
CDR3 DNA: TGTGCCAGTAGTATCGGTCTACAAGAGACCCAGTACTTC
CDR3 protein: CASSIGLQETQYF

J gene: TRBJ2-5
V gene: TRBV20-1
clone size: -
D gene: TRBD2
CDR3 DNA: TGCAGTGCTAGCGGAGCGGGAGGAGAGACCCAGTACTTC
CDR3 protein: CSASGAGGETQYF

J gene: TRBJ1-5
V gene: TRBV19
clone size: -
D gene: TRBD1
CDR3 DNA: TGTGCCAGTAGCCCGGGACAGGGATTCGCGTACAGCAATCAGCCCCAGCATTTT
CDR3 protein: CASSPGQGFAYSNQPQHF

J gene: TRBJ2-1
V gene: TRBV20-1
clone size: -
D gene: -
CDR3 DNA: TGCAGTGCTAGTTCGGCGGGTCCCTACAATGAGCAGTTCTTC
CDR3 protein: CSASSAGPYNEQFF

J gene: TRBJ2-5
V gene: TRBV12-3/TRBV12-4
clone size: -
D gene: TRBD2
CDR3 DNA: TGTGCCAGCAGTTTAAAGCCGGGACTAGCTCCCGGGACCCAGTACTTC
CDR3 protein: CASSLKPGLAPGTQYF

J gene: TRBJ1-2
V gene: TRBV5-1
clone size: -
D gene: -
CDR3 DNA: TGCGCCAGCAGGGATCCAGGGGCCGCCAACTATGGCTACACCTTC
CDR3 protein: CASRDPGAANYGYTF

J gene: TRBJ2-1
V gene: TRBV20-1
clone size: -
D gene: -
CDR3 DNA: TGCAGTGCGTACAGGGCTTCCTACAATGAGCAGTTCTTC
CDR3 protein: CSAYRASYNEQFF

J gene: TRBJ2-7
V gene: TRBV19
clone size: -
D gene: -
CDR3 DNA: TGTGCCAGTAATCCTCGCGGAGCCGGGGTTTACGAGCAGTACTTC
CDR3 protein: CASNPRGAGVYEQYF